Shown below are 32 T cell receptor beta chains from a single sample sequenced in a study of spatial heterogeneity in lung cancer. Time point denoted: sample taken at primary tumor resection. TCRdb recomputed calls from the 5' RACE reads with MiXCR, one row per CDR3 protein. This table has just over 75,000 distinct CDR3 sequences, around 7.8% appearing once. Here the sequenced sample was PBMCs, taken at surgery. All receptors come from a male donor with early-stage non-small cell lung cancer.

This clonotype was seen at least ten times. CDR3 loop: CASSQGFGASYEQYF. CDR3 sequence (DNA): TGCGCCAGCAGCCAAGGTTTTGGAGCCTCCTACGAGCAGTACTTC. J is TRBJ2-7 and V is TRBV4-3, with D uncertain. V was pared by 1 base and J by 0 bases, with 10 bases between. CDR3 length: 15 residues. In germline, CDR1 is LGHNA, CDR2 YSLEER.

V and J are TRBV11-1 and TRBJ2-1; TRBD2 might be the D (6 bases). The CDR3 has 13 residues. CDR1 is SGHAT, CDR2 FQDESV, per germline (reference sequence). The ends were cut back, 3 bases at V and 6 bases at J, with 9 bases in the middle. CDR3 DNA: TGTGCCAGCAGCTTGGGGGGACGCAATGAGCAGTTCTTC. It is translated as CASSLGGRNEQFF.

The rearrangement joins TRBV6-1 to TRBJ1-6; D is unresolved. The CDR3 extends over 13 amino acids. Trimming left V 3 bases short and J 7 bases short, with 7 bases between. The germline V gene encodes CDR1 MNHNS and CDR2 SASEGT. The DNA of the CDR3 is TGTGCCAGCAGTGACCTGGGAAATTCACCCCTCCACTTT. The encoded protein is CASSDLGNSPLHF.

The chain employs TRBV19 and TRBJ2-1, with D perhaps TRBD1 or TRBD2 (5 bases each). Germline CDR1 and CDR2: LNHDA and SQIVND (reference sequence). V lost 3 bases and J lost 7, with 25 bases in between. The CDR3 is made up of 18 amino acids. CDR3 nucleotide sequence: TGTGCCAGTAGTATTATCAGGCCCGGGACGAGCTCGAGTAATGAGCAGTTCTTC. Translating it yields CASSIIRPGTSSSNEQFF.

There are many counts of this clonotype. The chain has TRBV19 and TRBJ1-5; possibly TRBD1 for D (5 bases). The V end lost 3 bases, the J end lost 2 bases, and 8 bases lay between the germline ends. Germline values: CDR1 LNHDA, CDR2 SQIVND (reference sequence). This CDR3 has 14 residues. The CDR3: CASSMRGGNQPQHF. The CDR3 region has the DNA TGTGCCAGTAGTATGAGGGGCGGCAATCAGCCCCAGCATTTT.

This clonotype showed up just a few times. The chain links TRBV20-1 to TRBJ2-3, with 8 bases identical to TRBD2. The ends lost 0 bases at V and 4 bases at J; junction bases unmatched: 12. Germline V CDR1 and CDR2: DFQATT, SNEGSKA (reference sequence). The CDR3 spans 17 residues. The CDR3 DNA reads as TGCAGTGCTAGAGATCAAAGCGGGAGCCGGGTGGCAGATACGCAGTATTTT. This gives the protein CSARDQSGSRVADTQYF.

This clonotype was seen many times. The chain employs TRBV29-1 and TRBJ2-2; TRBD1 matches 7 bases. This CDR3 spans 13 amino acids. Trimming at V came to 7 bases and at J to 2 bases, leaving 4 bases not matched to a gene. Looked up from germline, CDR1 is SQVTM and CDR2 is ANQGSEA. The CDR3 protein is CSAGDSNTGELFF. The CDR3 coding sequence is TGCAGCGCTGGGGACAGCAACACCGGGGAGCTGTTTTTT.

This clonotype has at least ten counts. V gene TRBV2 combines with J gene TRBJ2-1, with 7 bases matching TRBD2. The length of the CDR3 is 15 residues. V lost 6 bases and J lost 9; bases outside the gene matches: 14. The germline CDR1 and CDR2 sequences are SNHLY and FYNNEI. The CDR3 is CASRAPGLAGGEQFF. CDR3 DNA: TGTGCCAGCAGAGCCCCCGGGTTAGCGGGTGGTGAGCAGTTCTTC.

This clonotype has more than one count but fewer than ten. The chain recombines TRBV28 with TRBJ2-5, with D possibly being TRBD2 (5 bases). This CDR3 is 15 amino acids long. V was trimmed by 4 bases and J by 8 bases, leaving 20 bases between them. The V gene's germline CDR1 is MDHEN and CDR2 SYDVKM. The CDR3: CASSSGADPVKTQYF. The CDR3 DNA follows: TGTGCCAGCAGTTCCGGAGCGGATCCCGTAAAAACCCAGTACTTC.

The chain links TRBV7-9 to TRBJ2-1; 14 bases align to TRBD2. Germline CDR1 reads SEHNR; CDR2 reads FQNEAQ (reference sequence). Unmatched junction bases numbered 14, after V lost 5 bases and J lost 8 bases. The CDR3 is 18 residues long. The CDR3 region is CASSPGTGLAGGGDEQFF. For the CDR3, the DNA is TGTGCCAGCAGCCCGGGGACCGGACTAGCGGGAGGTGGGGATGAGCAGTTCTTC.

This clonotype was observed many times. V and J are TRBV21-1 and TRBJ2-1; the table's D call, TRBD2, was not checked against the DNA. TRBV21-1 is shown as a pseudogene. The CDR3 is 16 amino acids. The CDR3 sequence: CASSKRARLAVNEQFF. The CDR3 DNA reads as TGTGCCAGCAGCAAACGTGCCCGACTAGCGGTCAATGAGCAGTTCTTC.

This chain uses TRBV9 with TRBJ2-7, with D unclear. This CDR3 spans 14 amino acids. With 0 bases removed from V and 0 bases from J, the gap between germline ends came to 7 bases. Looked up from germline, CDR1 is SGDLS and CDR2 is YYNGEE. The CDR3 sequence: CASSVVAGSYEQYF. Here the CDR3 DNA reads TGTGCCAGCAGCGTAGTGGCAGGCTCCTACGAGCAGTACTTC.

This clonotype showed up many times. V is TRBV29-1 and J is TRBJ2-3; 10 nucleotides match TRBD2. CDR3 length: 15 amino acids. V shed 6 bases and J 3 bases; nucleotides not matched to a gene: 9. In germline, CDR1 is SQVTM, CDR2 ANQGSEA. The CDR3 sequence: CSVSGRAGVTDTQYF. In DNA, the CDR3 is TGCAGCGTCAGCGGGAGGGCCGGGGTAACAGATACGCAGTATTTT.

The rearrangement joins TRBV6-6 to TRBJ1-1; 8 nucleotides line up with TRBD1. Trimming at V came to 4 bases and at J to 1 base, leaving 5 bases not matched to a gene. In germline, CDR1 is MNHNY, CDR2 SVGAGI (reference sequence). CDR3 length equals 15 residues. CDR3 nucleotide sequence: TGTGCCAGCAGTTTCCCCGGGACAGGGAACACTGAAGCTTTCTTT. Its protein product is CASSFPGTGNTEAFF.

This clonotype was picked up a small number of times. The chain links TRBV5-4 to TRBJ1-2; possibly TRBD1 for D (6 bases). The CDR3 totals 15 residues. V was shortened by 4 bases and J by 8 bases, with 21 bases between the two germline ends. The germline V gene encodes CDR1 SGHNT and CDR2 YYREEE (reference sequence). The DNA of the CDR3 is TGTGCCAGCAGCCCCCTTGGGGGGACATGGGAGGGCTACACCTTC. Its translation is CASSPLGGTWEGYTF.

This clonotype was seen more than once but under ten times. V is TRBV7-9 and J is TRBJ1-6; D remains ambiguous. Germline lookup yields CDR1 SEHNR and CDR2 FQNEAQ (reference sequence). Trimming took off 2 bases at V and 9 bases at J, with 8 bases between the two ends. CDR3 length: 13 residues. The CDR3 protein is CASSLNVGSPLHF. For the CDR3, the DNA is TGTGCCAGCAGCTTAAACGTGGGTTCACCCCTCCACTTT. Drawing the rest from reference TRBV7-9 and TRBJ1-6, the complete variable domain is DTGVSQNPRHKITKRGQNVTFRCDPISEHNRLYWYRQTLGQGPEFLTYFQNEAQLEKSRLLSDRFSAERPKGSFSTLEIQRTEQGDSAMYLCASSLNVGSPLHFGNGTRLTVT.

This clonotype has at least ten counts. The CDR3 nucleotides are TGTGCCAGCAGTTTTAGACAGGGGGTCCAAGAGACCCAGTACTTC. Translating it yields CASSFRQGVQETQYF. V gene TRBV27 combines with J gene TRBJ2-5; the match to TRBD1 covers 9 bases. Germline values: CDR1 MNHEY, CDR2 SMNVEV (reference sequence). With V trimmed by 3 bases and J by 1 base, 3 bases remained unmatched. This CDR3 contains 15 residues.

This clonotype was found many times. The V and J genes are TRBV10-3 and TRBJ2-3; D is uncertain. Germline V gene lookup returns CDR1 ENHRY and CDR2 SYGVKD. V was clipped by 5 bases and J by 2 bases, with 11 bases between them. CDR3 length: 14 residues. The CDR3 here is CAISTPPTTDTQYF. The CDR3 DNA reads as TGTGCCATCAGTACCCCTCCGACCACAGATACGCAGTATTTT.

Remarks on this clonotype: An end of the junction differs from the germline gene, which may be a read error. This chain links TRBV12-3 or TRBV12-4 with TRBJ1-5; no clear D. The CDR3 runs to 15 residues. The CDR3 sequence: CASSPGPFSDQPQHF. CDR3 nucleotides: TGTGCCAGCAGTCCCGGGCCCTTTAGCGATCAGCCCCAGCATTTT.

The rearrangement links TRBV10-2 to TRBJ1-3; no reliable D call. Trimming left V 8 bases short and J 2 bases short, with 7 bases between. The CDR3 consists of 12 residues. Per germline, CDR1 WSHSY and CDR2 SAAADI. The CDR3 coding sequence is TGCGCCAGCGGGCCCGCTGGAAACACCATATATTTT. Protein: CASGPAGNTIYF.

There are many counts of this clonotype. The chain uses TRBV7-2 and TRBJ1-5; 8 bases agree with TRBD1. From germline, CDR1 is SGHTA and CDR2 FQGNSA. CDR3 length equals 15 residues. V shed 3 bases and J 4 bases; nucleotides not matched to a gene: 5. The CDR3 DNA sequence: TGTGCCAGCAGCTTCAGACAGGGGCCGAATCAGCCCCAGCATTTT. Protein product: CASSFRQGPNQPQHF.

Many counts were recorded for this clonotype. CDR3 in DNA: TGTGCCAGCAGCTTAGGGGGCGACGGTAGCTACGAGCAGTACTTC. Residues: CASSLGGDGSYEQYF. The rearrangement links TRBV7-9 to TRBJ2-7, with D maybe TRBD1 (5 bases). V was pared by 1 base and J by 3 bases, with 13 bases between. Germline CDR1 is SEHNR and CDR2 is FQNEAQ (reference sequence). The CDR3 covers 15 residues. Together with reference TRBV7-9 and TRBJ2-7, the CDR3 gives the full variable domain: DTGVSQNPRHKITKRGQNVTFRCDPISEHNRLYWYRQTLGQGPEFLTYFQNEAQLEKSRLLSDRFSAERPKGSFSTLEIQRTEQGDSAMYLCASSLGGDGSYEQYFGPGTRLTVT.

This clonotype was recorded a few times. The chain employs TRBV7-8 and TRBJ2-7; D might be TRBD1 (6 bases). CDR3 size: 17 residues. Trimming left V 2 bases short and J 3 bases short, with 20 bases between. Germline CDR1 reads SGHVS; CDR2 reads FQNEAQ. The CDR3 DNA is TGTGCCAGCAGCTTACAGTCCGGGTCGGGACATCACTACGAGCAGTACTTC. This gives the protein CASSLQSGSGHHYEQYF. Combining the CDR3 with reference TRBV7-8 and TRBJ2-7 gives the whole variable domain GAGVSQSPRYKVAKRGQDVALRCDPISGHVSLFWYQQALGQGPEFLTYFQNEAQLDKSGLPSDRFFAERPEGSVSTLKIQRTQQEDSAVYLCASSLQSGSGHHYEQYFGPGTRLTVT.

This clonotype was seen ten or more times. The chain joins TRBV18 to TRBJ2-7; D is perhaps TRBD1 (5 bases). Trimming took off 6 bases at V and 4 bases at J, with 16 bases between the two ends. CDR1 and CDR2 from the germline V gene are KGHSH and LQKENI. The CDR3 has 14 amino acids. The CDR3 DNA is TGTGCCAGCTCTCCCCTTCAGGGATGGTACGAGCAGTACTTC. Protein product: CASSPLQGWYEQYF.

This clonotype was seen more than once but under ten times. V is TRBV6-2 or TRBV6-3 and J is TRBJ2-6; no firm D call. Germline CDR1 is MNHEY and CDR2 is SVGEGT. This CDR3 has 11 residues. With 10 bases removed from V and 12 bases from J, the gap between germline ends came to 13 bases. The CDR3 sequence is CATFDKLVLTF. The CDR3, as DNA: TGTGCCACCTTCGACAAGCTCGTCCTGACTTTC.

CDR3 in amino acids: CASSFPGIEQFF. The CDR3 region has the DNA TGTGCCAGCAGCTTCCCAGGGATTGAGCAGTTCTTC. The rearrangement joins TRBV7-2 to TRBJ2-1; maybe TRBD1 (5 bases). The V and J ends lost 3 bases and 9 bases respectively, with 9 bases between them. The V gene's germline CDR1 is SGHTA and CDR2 FQGNSA. This CDR3 has 12 amino acids.

In this sample, this clonotype turned up many times. This rearrangement joins TRBV20-1 to TRBJ2-2; 10 bases line up with TRBD2. Germline V gene data show CDR1 as DFQATT and CDR2 as SNEGSKA (reference sequence). Losses at the gene ends were 5 bases for V and 4 bases for J; bases not matched to a gene: 7. The length of the CDR3 is 15 residues. The CDR3 is CSAPRLAGGTGELFF. CDR3 bases: TGCAGTGCTCCTAGACTAGCGGGTGGCACCGGGGAGCTGTTTTTT.

This clonotype has at least ten counts. The rearrangement uses TRBV27 and TRBJ2-7; D possibly corresponds to TRBD2 (5 bases). This CDR3 comprises 14 residues. Trimming stripped 3 bases from V and 3 bases from J, with 12 bases between. CDR1 MNHEY and CDR2 SMNVEV come from the germline V gene (reference sequence). CDR3 protein: CASSLGGRLYEQYF. The CDR3, as DNA: TGTGCCAGCAGTTTGGGTGGGAGACTCTACGAGCAGTACTTC.

This clonotype was detected many times. This chain connects TRBV4-1 to TRBJ2-7; D remains unclear. Trimming cost V 1 base and J 2 bases, with 0 bases left between them. The CDR3 consists of 11 residues. In germline, CDR1 is MGHRA, CDR2 YSYEKL. CDR3 DNA: TGCGCCAGCAGCCAAGCCTACGAGCAGTACTTC. This translates into CASSQAYEQYF.

The chain combines TRBV29-1 with TRBJ2-7; the D call may be TRBD1 or TRBD2 (5 bases each). The CDR3 loop spans 12 amino acids. V shed 4 bases and J shed 4 bases, with 11 bases lying between them. CDR1 is SQVTM and CDR2 is ANQGSEA in the germline V gene. The CDR3 spells CSVGGKAYEQYF. In DNA form, the CDR3 reads TGCAGCGTTGGGGGGAAAGCGTACGAGCAGTACTTC.

This clonotype was seen many times. The rearrangement uses TRBV29-1 and TRBJ1-1, with D hard to call. V lost 6 bases, J lost 0 bases, and 11 bases lay in between. The CDR3 totals 13 residues. Per the germline V gene, CDR1 is SQVTM and CDR2 is ANQGSEA. For the CDR3, the DNA is TGCAGCGTCCGCCCAATTTTGAACACTGAAGCTTTCTTT. Translated, it gives CSVRPILNTEAFF.

This clonotype was observed a few times. The chain recombines TRBV12-5 with TRBJ1-1, with D uncertain. The CDR3 is 13 residues long. Germline loops: CDR1 LGHNT, CDR2 FRNRAP. V lost 5 bases and J lost 3, with 10 bases in between. Here the CDR3 DNA reads TGTGCTAGTGGTAAGCGGTTGGACACTGAAGCTTTCTTT. It encodes CASGKRLDTEAFF.